This T cell receptor (beta chain) was recorded in a study of T cell responses to AZD1222 COVID-19 vaccine. Study-wide points: Spike-spanning, vaccine-associated CD4 TCRs were dominant at 160-218 and 743-854.

In regard to this clone: Its antigen is undetermined.

The table came from immunoSEQ multiplex PCR; TCRdb's copy has only in-frame clones and leaves some out. The sample records roughly 150,000 clones, 80% to 95% being singletons. This CDR3 is 16 amino acids long. The germline CDR1 and CDR2 sequences are SGHAT and FQNNGV. Trimming at V came to 2 bases and at J to 10 bases, leaving 15 bases not matched to a gene. The receptor's source is an adult in good health. Specimen: peripheral blood, collected on day 0 of AZD1222 vaccination. The J gene is TRBJ1-1, the V gene TRBV11-2; 8 nucleotides match TRBD1. This CDR3 reads CASSLSQGALLVRAFF. The CDR3 nucleotides are TGTGCCAGCAGCTTATCCCAGGGGGCACTTTTGGTGAGAGCTTTCTTT.